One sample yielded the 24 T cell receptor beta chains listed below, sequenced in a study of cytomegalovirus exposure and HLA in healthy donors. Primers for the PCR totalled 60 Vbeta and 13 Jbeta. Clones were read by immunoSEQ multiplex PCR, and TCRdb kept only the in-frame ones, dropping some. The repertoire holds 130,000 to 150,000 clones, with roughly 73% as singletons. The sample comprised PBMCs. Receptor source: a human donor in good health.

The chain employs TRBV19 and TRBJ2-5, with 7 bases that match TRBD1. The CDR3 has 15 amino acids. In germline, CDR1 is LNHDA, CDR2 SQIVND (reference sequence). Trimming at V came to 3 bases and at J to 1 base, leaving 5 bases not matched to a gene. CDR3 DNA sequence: TGTGCCAGTAGTATCTTGGCAGGGGGCCAAGAGACCCAGTACTTC. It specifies CASSILAGGQETQYF.

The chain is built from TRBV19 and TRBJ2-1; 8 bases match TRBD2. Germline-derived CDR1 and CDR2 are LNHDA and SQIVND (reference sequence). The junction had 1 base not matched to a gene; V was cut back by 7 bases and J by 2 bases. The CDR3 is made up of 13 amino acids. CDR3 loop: CASMGLAYNEQFF. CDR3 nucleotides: TGTGCCAGTATGGGACTAGCCTACAATGAGCAGTTCTTC.

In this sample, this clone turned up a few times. The CDR3 nucleotides read TGTGCCAGCAGTGAGCCAAACAGGGGGCGCGGCTATGGCTACACCTTC. Amino acid sequence: CASSEPNRGRGYGYTF. The chain is built from TRBV25-1 and TRBJ1-2; TRBD1 matches 9 bases. This CDR3 has 16 amino acids. V lost 3 bases to trimming and J lost 4 bases; unmatched junction nucleotides: 9. Germline values: CDR1 MGHDK, CDR2 SYGVNS.

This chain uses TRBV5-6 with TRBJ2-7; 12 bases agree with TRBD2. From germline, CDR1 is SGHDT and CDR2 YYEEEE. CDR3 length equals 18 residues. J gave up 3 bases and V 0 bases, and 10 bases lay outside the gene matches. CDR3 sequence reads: CASSLGGSSGRAIYEQYF. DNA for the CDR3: TGTGCCAGCAGCTTGGGAGGTTCTAGCGGGAGGGCCATCTACGAGCAGTACTTC.

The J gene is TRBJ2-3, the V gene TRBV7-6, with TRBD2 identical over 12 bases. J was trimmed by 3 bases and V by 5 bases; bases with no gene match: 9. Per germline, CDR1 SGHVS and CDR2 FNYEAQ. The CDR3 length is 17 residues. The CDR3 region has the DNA TGTGCCAGCAGCCCCAGACTAGCGGGAGTAGAGACAGATACGCAGTATTTT. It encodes CASSPRLAGVETDTQYF.

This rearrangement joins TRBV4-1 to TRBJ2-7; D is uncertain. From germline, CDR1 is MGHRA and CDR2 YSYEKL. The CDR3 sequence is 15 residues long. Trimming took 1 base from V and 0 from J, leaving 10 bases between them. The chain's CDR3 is CASSQGHSRSYEQYF. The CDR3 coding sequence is TGCGCCAGCAGCCAAGGACATTCCCGCTCCTACGAGCAGTACTTC.

The CDR3, as DNA: TGTGCCAGCAGCTTGGGGACAGCAGATTCACCCCTCCACTTT. This encodes CASSLGTADSPLHF. This chain uses TRBV5-6 with TRBJ1-6, with a tentative D call TRBD1 (6 bases). CDR3 length: 14 residues. V was clipped by 0 bases and J by 8 bases, with 9 bases between them. Germline CDR1 is SGHDT and CDR2 is YYEEEE. Full variable domain (remainder filled in from reference TRBV5-6 and TRBJ1-6): DAGVTQSPTHLIKTRGQQVTLRCSPKSGHDTVSWYQQALGQGPQFIFQYYEEEERQRGNFPDRFSGHQFPNYSSELNVNALLLGDSALYLCASSLGTADSPLHFGNGTRLTVT.

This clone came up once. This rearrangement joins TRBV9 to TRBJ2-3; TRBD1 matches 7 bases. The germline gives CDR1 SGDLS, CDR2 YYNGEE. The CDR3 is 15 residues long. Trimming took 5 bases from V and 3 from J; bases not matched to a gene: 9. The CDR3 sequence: CASSAYRGITDTQYF. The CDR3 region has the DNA TGTGCCAGCAGTGCATACAGGGGAATAACAGATACGCAGTATTTT.

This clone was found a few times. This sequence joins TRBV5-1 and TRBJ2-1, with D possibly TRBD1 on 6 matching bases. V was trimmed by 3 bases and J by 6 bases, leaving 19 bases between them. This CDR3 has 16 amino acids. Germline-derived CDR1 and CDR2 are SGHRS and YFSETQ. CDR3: CASSSHRDPGVNEQFF. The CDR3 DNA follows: TGCGCCAGCAGCTCACACAGGGACCCCGGAGTCAATGAGCAGTTCTTC.

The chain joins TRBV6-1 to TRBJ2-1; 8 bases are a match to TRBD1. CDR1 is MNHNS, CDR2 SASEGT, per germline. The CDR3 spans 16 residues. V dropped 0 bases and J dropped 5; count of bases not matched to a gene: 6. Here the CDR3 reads CASSEAAGGGHNEQFF. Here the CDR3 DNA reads TGTGCCAGCAGTGAAGCGGCAGGGGGCGGTCACAATGAGCAGTTCTTC.

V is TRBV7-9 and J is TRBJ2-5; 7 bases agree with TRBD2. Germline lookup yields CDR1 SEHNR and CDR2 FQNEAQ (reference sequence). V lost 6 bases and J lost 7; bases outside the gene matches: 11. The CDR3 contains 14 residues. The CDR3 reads CASSSGTISWTQYF. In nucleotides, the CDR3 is TGTGCCAGCAGTTCCGGGACTATCTCGTGGACCCAGTACTTC.

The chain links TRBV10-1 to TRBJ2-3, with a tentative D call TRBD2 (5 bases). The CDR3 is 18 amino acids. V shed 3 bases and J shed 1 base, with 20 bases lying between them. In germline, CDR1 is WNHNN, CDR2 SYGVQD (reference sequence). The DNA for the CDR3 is TGCGCCAGCAGTGATGAGGGAATTAGCTGGGAACGCACAGATACGCAGTATTTT. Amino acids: CASSDEGISWERTDTQYF.

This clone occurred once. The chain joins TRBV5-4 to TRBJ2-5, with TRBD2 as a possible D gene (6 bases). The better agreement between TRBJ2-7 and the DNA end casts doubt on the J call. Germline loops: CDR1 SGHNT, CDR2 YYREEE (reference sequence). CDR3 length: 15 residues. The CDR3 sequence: CASSPDAGSTYEQYF. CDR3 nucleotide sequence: TGTGCCAGCAGCCCAGATGCGGGGAGTACCTACGAGCAGTACTTC.

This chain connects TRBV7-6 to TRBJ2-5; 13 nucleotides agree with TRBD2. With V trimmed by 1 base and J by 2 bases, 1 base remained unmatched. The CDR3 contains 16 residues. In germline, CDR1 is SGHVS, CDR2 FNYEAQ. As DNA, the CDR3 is TGTGCCAGCAGCTTAGGACTAGCGGGGGGACAAGAGACCCAGTACTTC. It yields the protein CASSLGLAGGQETQYF.

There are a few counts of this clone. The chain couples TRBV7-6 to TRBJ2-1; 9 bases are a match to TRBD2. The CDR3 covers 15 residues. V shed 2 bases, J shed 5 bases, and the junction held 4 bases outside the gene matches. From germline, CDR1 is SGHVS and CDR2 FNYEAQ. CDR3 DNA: TGTGCCAGCAGCTTACGGGTAGCGGGAGACAATGAGCAGTTCTTC. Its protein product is CASSLRVAGDNEQFF.

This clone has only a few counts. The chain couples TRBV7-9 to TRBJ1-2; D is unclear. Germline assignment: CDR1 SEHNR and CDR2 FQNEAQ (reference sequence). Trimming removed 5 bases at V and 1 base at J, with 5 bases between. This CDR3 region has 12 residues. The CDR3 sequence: CASSRDNYGYTF. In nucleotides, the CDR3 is TGTGCCAGCAGCCGGGATAACTATGGCTACACCTTC.

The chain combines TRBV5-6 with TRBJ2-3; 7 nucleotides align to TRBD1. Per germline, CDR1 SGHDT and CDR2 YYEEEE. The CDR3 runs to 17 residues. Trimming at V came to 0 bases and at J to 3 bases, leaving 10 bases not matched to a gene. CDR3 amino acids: CASSLGVTGLSTDTQYF. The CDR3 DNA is TGTGCCAGCAGCTTGGGGGTGACAGGGTTAAGTACAGATACGCAGTATTTT. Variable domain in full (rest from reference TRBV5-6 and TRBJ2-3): DAGVTQSPTHLIKTRGQQVTLRCSPKSGHDTVSWYQQALGQGPQFIFQYYEEEERQRGNFPDRFSGHQFPNYSSELNVNALLLGDSALYLCASSLGVTGLSTDTQYFGPGTRLTVL.

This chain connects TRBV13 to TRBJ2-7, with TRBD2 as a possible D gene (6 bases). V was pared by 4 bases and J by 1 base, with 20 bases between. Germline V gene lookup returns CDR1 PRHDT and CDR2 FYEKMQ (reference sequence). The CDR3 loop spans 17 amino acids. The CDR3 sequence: CASSSLATPSGSYEQYF. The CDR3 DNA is TGTGCCAGCAGCTCCCTAGCGACCCCGTCGGGGTCCTACGAGCAGTACTTC.

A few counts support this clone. In nucleotides, the CDR3 is TGCGCCAGCAGCCCCCGGGGGGGGGAGCTGTTTTTT. This gives the protein CASSPRGGELFF. The chain links TRBV4-1 to TRBJ2-2; TRBD2 might be the D (6 bases). The CDR3 is 12 amino acids. V gave up 4 bases and J gave up 8 bases, with 8 bases separating them. Germline values: CDR1 MGHRA, CDR2 YSYEKL.

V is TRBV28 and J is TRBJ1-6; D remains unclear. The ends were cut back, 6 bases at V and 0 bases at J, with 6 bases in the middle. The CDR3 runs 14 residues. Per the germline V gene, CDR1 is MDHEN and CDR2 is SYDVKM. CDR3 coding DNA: TGTGCCAGCAGAGAGAGCTCCTATAATTCACCCCTCCACTTT. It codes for CASRESSYNSPLHF.

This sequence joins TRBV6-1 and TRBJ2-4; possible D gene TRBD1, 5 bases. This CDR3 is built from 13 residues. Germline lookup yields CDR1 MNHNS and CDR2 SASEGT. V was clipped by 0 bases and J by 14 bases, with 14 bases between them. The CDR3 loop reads CASSEAFDRKEYF. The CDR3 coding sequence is TGTGCCAGCAGTGAAGCTTTTGACAGAAAGGAGTACTTC.

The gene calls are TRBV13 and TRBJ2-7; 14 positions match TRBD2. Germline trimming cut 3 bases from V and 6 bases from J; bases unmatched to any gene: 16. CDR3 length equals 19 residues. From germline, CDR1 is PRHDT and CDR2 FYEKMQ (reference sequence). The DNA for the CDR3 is TGTGCCAGCAGCTTTAGCCGGGGACTAGCGGGAGTGGGAGGGAGCGAGCAGTACTTC. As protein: CASSFSRGLAGVGGSEQYF.

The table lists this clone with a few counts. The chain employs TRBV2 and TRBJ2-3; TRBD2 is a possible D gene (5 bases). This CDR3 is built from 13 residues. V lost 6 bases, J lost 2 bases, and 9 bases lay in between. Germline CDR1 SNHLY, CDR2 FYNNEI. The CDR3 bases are TGTGCCAGCAGGGACTGGGACACAGATACGCAGTATTTT. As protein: CASRDWDTDTQYF.

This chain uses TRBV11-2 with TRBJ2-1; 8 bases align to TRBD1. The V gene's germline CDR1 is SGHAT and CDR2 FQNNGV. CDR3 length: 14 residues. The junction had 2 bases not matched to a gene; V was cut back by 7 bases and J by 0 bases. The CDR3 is CASTGQGSYNEQFF. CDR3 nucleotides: TGTGCCAGCACCGGACAGGGCTCCTACAATGAGCAGTTCTTC.